This T cell receptor (beta chain) was observed in a study of monozygotic twins with inflammatory bowel disease. Whole-study results and caveats: Perhaps reflecting limited power, concordant and discordant twins did not differ in repertoire similarity. A reduction in TCRbeta diversity (inverse Simpson) was seen in IBD patients relative to healthy co-twins.

Following a re-call of the 5' RACE reads, TCRdb has one entry per CDR3 protein and lacks DNA. This repertoire comprises about 300,000 distinct CDR3 sequences; its ten largest clones make up 5.6%. CDR3 length: 13 residues. The germline gives CDR1 SQVTM, CDR2 ANQGSEA. About this clonotype: Its target is not known.

This chain joins TRBV29-1 and TRBJ2-4; TCRdb calls TRBD1, which cannot be checked without DNA. Specimen: blood. The sequence was obtained from a human donor with ulcerative colitis or Crohn's disease, or a healthy co-twin of an affected twin (not recorded which). CDR3 sequence reads: CSVVGGAKNIQYF. Full variable domain (missing parts from reference TRBV29-1 and TRBJ2-4): SAVISQKPSRDICQRGTSLTIQCQVDSQVTMMFWYRQQPGQSLTLIATANQGSEATYESGFVIDKFPISRPNLTFSTLTVSNMSPEDSSIYLCSVVGGAKNIQYFGAGTRLSVL.